This entry lists 10 T cell receptor beta chains sequenced from one sample in a study of blood T cell repertoires in COVID-19. TCRdb's table, derived via immunoSEQ multiplex PCR, lists solely in-frame clones and lacks some. The sample consists of around 310,000 clones, approximately 91% of them appearing once. The sequenced sample was PBMCs or T cells enriched from blood (not recorded which). Receptors originate from a woman in her thirties or forties who had recovered from COVID-19.

This clone was counted once. This CDR3 is CASSHTLTYNEQFF. CDR3 in DNA: TGTGCCAGCAGCCACACACTAACCTACAATGAGCAGTTCTTC. The V call is TRBV14, the J call TRBJ2-1, with no clear D. Germline V CDR1 and CDR2: SGHDN, FVKESK. The CDR3 runs 14 residues. V lost 3 bases, J lost 2 bases, and 8 bases lay in between.

To note about this clone: At one of its ends the junction is not consistent with the germline gene, which may arise from a read error. The CDR3 sequence is CASNIGPGNYGYTF. The CDR3 region has the DNA TGTGCCAGTAATATAGGCCCCGGGAACTATGGCTACACCTTC. This sequence joins TRBV19 and TRBJ1-2; D is ambiguous. CDR1 is LNHDA, CDR2 SQIVND, per germline (reference sequence). The CDR3 spans 14 residues.

The chain joins TRBV6-5 to TRBJ2-3; 10 bases map to TRBD1. Germline loops: CDR1 MNHEY, CDR2 SVGAGI. This CDR3 is 15 amino acids long. The V segment lost 6 bases and the J segment 0 bases; nucleotides outside the gene matches: 3. The CDR3 spells CASSRQGASTDTQYF. For the CDR3, the DNA is TGTGCCAGCAGCAGACAGGGGGCGAGCACAGATACGCAGTATTTT.

The chain links TRBV7-7 to TRBJ2-3, with D possibly being TRBD1 (5 bases). Per the germline V gene, CDR1 is SSHAT and CDR2 is FNYEAQ (reference sequence). The CDR3 length is 15 residues. In nucleotides, the CDR3 is TGTGCTAGCCCTCCCAGGGCAGCCGGCACAGATACGCAGTATTTT. Residues: CASPPRAAGTDTQYF. The full variable domain, rest sourced from reference TRBV7-7 and TRBJ2-3, is GAGVSQSPRYKVTKRGQDVTLRCDPISSHATLYWYQQALGQGPEFLTYFNYEAQPDKSGLPSDRFSAERPEGSISTLTIQRTEQRDSAMYRCASPPRAAGTDTQYFGPGTRLTVL.

The chain joins TRBV5-4 to TRBJ2-7; no reliable D call. This CDR3 contains 14 residues. Germline V lookup: CDR1 SGHNT, CDR2 YYREEE (reference sequence). V was clipped by 4 bases and J by 3 bases, with 14 bases between them. This CDR3 is CASSPSLISYEQYF. The CDR3 DNA sequence: TGTGCCAGCAGCCCCTCTTTAATCAGCTACGAGCAGTACTTC. Complete variable domain (other parts from reference TRBV5-4 and TRBJ2-7): ETGVTQSPTHLIKTRGQQVTLRCSSQSGHNTVSWYQQALGQGPQFIFQYYREEENGRGNFPPRFSGLQFPNYSSELNVNALELDDSALYLCASSPSLISYEQYFGPGTRLTVT.

The CDR3 protein is CASGLVPGQYGYTF. CDR3 DNA: TGTGCTAGTGGTTTGGTTCCGGGACAGTATGGCTACACCTTC. V and J are TRBV12-5 and TRBJ1-2, with 7 positions matching TRBD1. The germline V gene encodes CDR1 LGHNT and CDR2 FRNRAP. V was pared by 0 bases and J by 5 bases, with 3 bases of the junction left unmatched. There are 14 residues in the CDR3.

The rearrangement links TRBV24-1 to TRBJ2-7; D unresolved. The germline V and J ends were trimmed by 3 bases and 6 bases, with 8 bases remaining between them. From germline, CDR1 is KGHDR and CDR2 SFDVKD. The CDR3 runs 12 residues. In DNA form, the CDR3 reads TGTGCCACCAGTGATCGAGGTTCCGAGCAGTACTTC. Amino acid sequence: CATSDRGSEQYF.

This chain joins TRBV30 and TRBJ1-4; 9 bases map to TRBD1. V dropped 2 bases and J dropped 8; count of bases not matched to a gene: 9. This CDR3 has 15 amino acids. In germline, CDR1 is GTSNPN, CDR2 SVGIG (reference sequence). CDR3 nucleotides: TGTGCCTGGAGTTTTCTCGGGACAGGGCGGGAAAAACTGTTTTTT. Translating it yields CAWSFLGTGREKLFF.

J is TRBJ1-6 and V is TRBV6-5; D is unclear. Germline-derived CDR1 and CDR2 are MNHEY and SVGAGI. Trimming stripped 8 bases from V and 10 bases from J, with 12 bases between. The CDR3 contains 12 residues. CDR3 in amino acids: CASRVVNSPLHF. CDR3 nucleotide sequence: TGTGCCAGCCGCGTCGTAAACTCACCCCTCCACTTT.

CDR3: CASSRTANYGYTF. DNA of the CDR3: TGTGCCAGCAGCCGTACAGCTAACTATGGCTACACCTTC. The chain employs TRBV28 and TRBJ1-2, with D uncertain. Germline-derived CDR1 and CDR2 are MDHEN and SYDVKM. Trimming took 6 bases from V and 0 from J, leaving 8 bases between them. The CDR3 spans 13 residues.